The next 26 T cell receptor beta chains were all read from a single sample in a study of blood T cell repertoires in COVID-19. Sequencing used immunoSEQ multiplex PCR; TCRdb keeps in-frame clones, though not all of them. The table has 200,000 to 250,000 clones, roughly 86% seen once. Sequenced: peripheral blood. The receptors come from a woman in her forties with acute or convalescent COVID-19.

The gene calls are TRBV6-5 and TRBJ1-1, with 9 bases identical to TRBD1. The germline CDR1 and CDR2 sequences are MNHEY and SVGAGI. Unmatched junction bases numbered 5, after V lost 0 bases and J lost 3 bases. The CDR3 length is 16 residues. The CDR3 is CASSYSTGGDYTEAFF. CDR3 in DNA: TGTGCCAGCAGTTACTCTACAGGGGGCGATTACACTGAAGCTTTCTTT.

The chain is built from TRBV21-1 and TRBJ2-4; the DNA was not compared with TRBD1, the D call given in the table. TRBV21-1 is tagged as a pseudogene. This CDR3 spans 15 amino acids. The CDR3 reads CARQTNRVTKNIQYF. CDR3 in DNA: TGTGCCAGACAAACCAACAGGGTGACCAAAAACATTCAGTACTTC.

This clone appeared a single time. This chain uses TRBV6-2 or TRBV6-3 with TRBJ2-5; 8 bases are shared with TRBD2. The CDR3 length is 16 residues. With 2 bases clipped from V and 5 bases from J, the junction kept 10 bases outside the gene matches. Germline V gives CDR1 MNHEY, CDR2 SVGEGT. CDR3 protein: CASSYPDGGGAETQYF. DNA for the CDR3: TGTGCCAGCAGTTACCCGGACGGGGGGGGCGCGGAGACCCAGTACTTC.

This clone was detected once. The CDR3: CASSQGGRNSYNEQFF. For the CDR3, the DNA is TGTGCCAGCAGCCAAGGCGGCCGAAACTCCTACAATGAGCAGTTCTTC. The chain employs TRBV4-2 and TRBJ2-1, with D unclear. Germline lookup yields CDR1 LGHNA and CDR2 YNFKEQ. V was shortened by 1 base and J by 0 bases, with 10 bases between the two germline ends. CDR3 size: 16 residues.

V usage is TRBV7-3 and J usage is TRBJ2-1, with 7 bases aligning to TRBD2. CDR1 SGHTA and CDR2 FQGTGA come from the germline V gene. V lost 5 bases, J lost 6 bases, and 19 bases stayed unmatched. The CDR3 has 18 residues. CDR3 bases: TGTGCCAGCAGCCTAAAGAAGACGGGACTAATCGGGACCAATGAGCAGTTCTTC. Translating gives CASSLKKTGLIGTNEQFF.

This chain uses TRBV3-1 (or the pseudogene TRBV3-2) with TRBJ2-7; 8 nucleotides line up with TRBD2. The germline CDR1 and CDR2 sequences are LGHDT and YNNKEL (reference sequence). The V segment lost 3 bases and the J segment 0 bases; nucleotides outside the gene matches: 4. The CDR3 sequence is 15 residues long. CDR3 sequence: CASSHDSGDSYEQYF. In DNA form, the CDR3 reads TGTGCCAGCAGCCATGATAGCGGGGACTCCTACGAGCAGTACTTC.

The rearrangement links TRBV5-1 to TRBJ1-1, with D hard to call. The CDR3 runs to 14 residues. Looked up from germline, CDR1 is SGHRS and CDR2 is YFSETQ. V lost 0 bases to trimming and J lost 4 bases, with 10 bases between them. CDR3 residues: CASSLEPEVTEAFF. The CDR3 nucleotides are TGCGCCAGCAGCTTGGAGCCGGAGGTCACTGAAGCTTTCTTT.

With regard to this clone: The junction and the germline gene differ at one end; a read error may be behind it. This sample includes further DNA sequences coding for the same CDR3. The chain recombines TRBV7-9 with TRBJ2-6; a possible D gene is TRBD1 (5 bases). Per germline, CDR1 SEHNR and CDR2 FQNEAQ (reference sequence). The length of the CDR3 is 13 residues. The CDR3 loop reads CASILSGANVLTF. CDR3 coding DNA: TGTGCCAGCATCCTAAGTGGGGCCAACGTCCTGACCTTC.

The gene calls are TRBV6-6 and TRBJ2-7, with D possibly matching TRBD1 (6 bases). Trimming left V 5 bases short and J 3 bases short, with 11 bases between. CDR1 MNHNY and CDR2 SVGAGI come from the germline V gene (reference sequence). This CDR3 comprises 13 residues. The CDR3 region has the DNA TGTGCCAGCAGTCCCGGACAGAACTACGAGCAGTACTTC. Amino acids: CASSPGQNYEQYF.

Here the CDR3 DNA reads TGCGCCAGCAGCTTGGGACTAGCGCCGATCAATGAGCAGTTCTTC. Translating it yields CASSLGLAPINEQFF. The gene calls are TRBV5-1 and TRBJ2-1; TRBD2 matches 8 bases. With V trimmed by 0 bases and J by 6 bases, 5 bases remained unmatched. CDR1 and CDR2 from the germline V gene are SGHRS and YFSETQ. The CDR3 consists of 15 residues.

This chain links TRBV24-1 with TRBJ2-1, with 9 bases fitting TRBD1. Germline V gene sequence: CDR1 KGHDR, CDR2 SFDVKD. The CDR3 is 17 amino acids. V trimming: 3 bases; J trimming: 4 bases; junction bases outside the gene matches: 9. CDR3: CATSDRTGTGRYNEQFF. Here the CDR3 DNA reads TGTGCCACCAGTGATCGCACCGGGACAGGGAGGTACAATGAGCAGTTCTTC.

This rearrangement joins TRBV10-3 to TRBJ2-2, with D unclear. The CDR3 has 15 amino acids. In germline, CDR1 is ENHRY, CDR2 SYGVKD. V was trimmed by 0 bases and J by 6 bases, leaving 11 bases between them. CDR3 protein: CAISESQAGSGELFF. CDR3 DNA sequence: TGTGCCATCAGTGAGTCCCAGGCAGGCTCCGGGGAGCTGTTTTTT.

The V call is TRBV27, the J call TRBJ1-3, with D uncertain. The V gene lost 7 bases and the J gene lost 0 bases, with 19 bases spanning the gap. Germline CDR1 MNHEY, CDR2 SMNVEV (reference sequence). The CDR3 is made up of 17 amino acids. The CDR3 here is CASTREGRRFSGNTIYF. Here the CDR3 DNA reads TGTGCCAGCACCCGAGAGGGCAGGCGCTTCTCTGGAAACACCATATATTTT.

The rearrangement joins TRBV6-6 to TRBJ2-3, with TRBD2 identical over 15 bases. J lost 2 bases, V lost 6 bases, and 3 bases had no gene match. The CDR3 extends over 16 amino acids. CDR1 and CDR2 from the germline V gene are MNHNY and SVGAGI (reference sequence). CDR3 bases: TGTGCCAGCAGGGGGACTAGCGGGGGGCCCACAGATACGCAGTATTTT. Translation: CASRGTSGGPTDTQYF.

The sample holds one count of this clone. The chain links TRBV5-5 to TRBJ2-7, with 8 bases that match TRBD1. Per the germline V gene, CDR1 is SGHKS and CDR2 is YYEKEE (reference sequence). The CDR3 contains 15 residues. The junction had 4 bases not matched to a gene; V was cut back by 1 base and J by 1 base. In DNA, the CDR3 is TGTGCCAGCAGCTTGTATTGGACAGGGTCCTACGAGCAGTACTTC. This encodes CASSLYWTGSYEQYF. Using reference TRBV5-5 and TRBJ2-7 for the parts outside the CDR3, the full variable domain is DAGVTQSPTHLIKTRGQQVTLRCSPISGHKSVSWYQQVLGQGPQFIFQYYEKEERGRGNFPDRFSARQFPNYSSELNVNALLLGDSALYLCASSLYWTGSYEQYFGPGTRLTVT.

The sample holds a few counts of this clone. The chain recombines TRBV11-2 with TRBJ1-2; TRBD1 agrees at 7 bases. J lost 8 bases, V lost 2 bases, and 11 bases had no gene match. The length of the CDR3 is 15 residues. Germline V gene sequence: CDR1 SGHAT, CDR2 FQNNGV. CDR3 in amino acids: CASSLPRDRGYGYTF. The CDR3 bases are TGTGCCAGCAGCTTACCCCGGGACAGAGGGTACGGCTACACCTTC.

This clone appeared a few times. The rearrangement uses TRBV9 and TRBJ1-1; tentatively, D is TRBD1 (5 bases). This CDR3 is 15 amino acids long. The V gene lost 4 bases and the J gene lost 3 bases, with 16 bases spanning the gap. Germline lookup yields CDR1 SGDLS and CDR2 YYNGEE. The CDR3 nucleotides read TGTGCCAGCAGCCCCCAGGTCGGGACTTACACTGAAGCTTTCTTT. It translates to CASSPQVGTYTEAFF.

The V and J genes are TRBV27 and TRBJ2-7; the match to TRBD2 covers 9 bases. The germline CDR1 and CDR2 sequences are MNHEY and SMNVEV (reference sequence). This CDR3 spans 18 amino acids. V trimming: 3 bases; J trimming: 6 bases; junction bases outside the gene matches: 18. CDR3 DNA sequence: TGTGCCAGCAGTTTCGTCGGGGTAGCGGGAGCCAACCTTGGCGAGCAGTACTTC. Translating gives CASSFVGVAGANLGEQYF.

V is TRBV7-2 and J is TRBJ2-5, with 14 positions matching TRBD2. The germline CDR1 and CDR2 sequences are SGHTA and FQGNSA. V was pared by 1 base and J by 9 bases, with 7 bases of the junction left unmatched. The CDR3 totals 16 residues. The CDR3 bases are TGTGCCAGCAGCTTAGTAGCAGGGACTAGCGGGAGAGCCCAGTACTTC. Its translation: CASSLVAGTSGRAQYF.

The rearrangement uses TRBV5-1 and TRBJ1-2; tentative D call: TRBD1 (5 bases). V gave up 0 bases and J gave up 0 bases, with 6 bases separating them. Germline assignment: CDR1 SGHRS and CDR2 YFSETQ. CDR3 length equals 14 residues. CDR3 loop: CASSLEQANYGYTF. CDR3 bases: TGCGCCAGCAGCTTGGAACAGGCTAACTATGGCTACACCTTC.

The chain couples TRBV9 to TRBJ1-3; D gene uncertain. This CDR3 has 15 amino acids. Trimming shortened V by 3 bases and J by 2 bases, and 12 bases separated the two germline ends. The germline V gene has CDR1 SGDLS and CDR2 YYNGEE. The CDR3 DNA reads as TGTGCCAGCAGCGCCCGTTCTGCGGCTGGAAACACCATATATTTT. Protein sequence: CASSARSAAGNTIYF.

The rearrangement links TRBV7-9 to TRBJ2-1; 10 positions agree with TRBD2. Germline CDR1 and CDR2: SEHNR and FQNEAQ (reference sequence). This CDR3 spans 17 amino acids. J was trimmed by 7 bases and V by 4 bases; bases with no gene match: 13. The chain's CDR3 is CASSSSLTSGKGNEQFF. The CDR3 DNA follows: TGTGCCAGCAGCTCGTCCCTTACTAGCGGGAAAGGTAATGAGCAGTTCTTC.

The V and J genes are TRBV5-1 and TRBJ1-2; D perhaps matches TRBD1 (5 bases). V gave up 0 bases and J gave up 4 bases, with 16 bases separating them. The CDR3 runs 16 residues. Germline-derived CDR1 and CDR2 are SGHRS and YFSETQ. The CDR3: CASSLEVNPQGYGYTF. For the CDR3, the DNA is TGCGCCAGCAGCTTGGAGGTGAACCCCCAGGGCTATGGCTACACCTTC. The variable domain in full, completed from reference TRBV5-1 and TRBJ1-2, reads KAGVTQTPRYLIKTRGQQVTLSCSPISGHRSVSWYQQTPGQGLQFLFEYFSETQRNKGNFPGRFSGRQFSNSRSEMNVSTLELGDSALYLCASSLEVNPQGYGYTFGSGTRLTVV.

V is TRBV7-2 and J is TRBJ1-2, with D possibly TRBD1 on 5 matching bases. The CDR3 has 15 amino acids. The germline CDR1 and CDR2 sequences are SGHTA and FQGNSA. Trimming cost V 1 base and J 4 bases, with 13 bases left between them. CDR3 sequence (DNA): TGTGCCAGCAGCTTAGATTCGGGACTCTTCTATGGCTACACCTTC. Its translation is CASSLDSGLFYGYTF. Together with reference TRBV7-2 and TRBJ1-2, the CDR3 gives the full variable domain: GAGVSQSPSNKVTEKGKDVELRCDPISGHTALYWYRQSLGQGLEFLIYFQGNSAPDKSGLPSDRFSAERTGGSVSTLTIQRTQQEDSAVYLCASSLDSGLFYGYTFGSGTRLTVV.

J is TRBJ2-1 and V is TRBV7-9; maybe TRBD2 (6 bases). Germline values: CDR1 SEHNR, CDR2 FQNEAQ (reference sequence). V lost 5 bases, J lost 9 bases, and 20 bases lay in between. There are 15 residues in the CDR3. CDR3 region: CASSVQGLRSIEQFF. The CDR3, as DNA: TGTGCCAGCAGCGTTCAAGGACTACGTTCTATTGAGCAGTTCTTC.

The chain has TRBV5-4 and TRBJ2-3; 7 bases map to TRBD2. The V segment lost 4 bases and the J segment 4 bases; nucleotides outside the gene matches: 3. CDR1 and CDR2 (germline): SGHNT, YYREEE (reference sequence). This CDR3 has 13 residues. The CDR3 sequence: CASSLADSDTQYF. As DNA, the CDR3 is TGTGCCAGCAGCCTAGCGGATTCAGATACGCAGTATTTT.